This TCR beta chain was found in a study of cytomegalovirus exposure and HLA in healthy donors. The wider study: According to later analysis, the same platform produced the 90 to 150 validation and 666 first-cohort repertoires. General study findings and limits: Most TCR sequences proved rare, with some public TCRs found in many donors.

As for this clone: Its antigen is as yet unknown.

CDR1 is SEHNR, CDR2 FQNEAQ, per germline (reference sequence). The CDR3 is 16 residues long. The J segment lost 8 bases and the V segment lost 2 bases, leaving 13 bases of the junction unmatched. Method: immunoSEQ multiplex PCR; TCRdb's copy keeps in-frame clones and lacks some. The table shows about 280,000 clones, with just over 85% occurring only once. While the first cohort had 600 to 800 subjects, the donors belonged to the separate validation cohort of over a hundred subjects. This clonotype originated in a woman between 18 and 29 years old in good health and CMV-seronegative. The chain couples TRBV7-9 to TRBJ1-2; 8 nucleotides line up with TRBD1. Source material: PBMCs. CDR3 sequence (DNA): TGTGCCAGCAGCTTACAAGGGCCACAGGGGGGTGAAGGCTACACCTTC. It specifies CASSLQGPQGGEGYTF.